Listed here are 21 T cell receptor beta chains from one sample, sequenced in a study of cytomegalovirus exposure and HLA in healthy donors. Sequencing was performed with immunoSEQ multiplex PCR; in TCRdb, only in-frame clones are kept and a portion is missing. Counted here are 150,000 to 200,000 clones, approximately 81% occurring once; the ten biggest clones make up about 16%. Sequenced sample: PBMCs. The receptors were gathered from a man aged 18 to 30 in good health and CMV-seropositive.

V gene TRBV6-5 combines with J gene TRBJ2-1, with TRBD2 matching 13 bases. V shed 5 bases and J 9 bases; nucleotides not matched to a gene: 4. The CDR3 is 14 residues long. Germline-derived CDR1 and CDR2 are MNHEY and SVGAGI. CDR3 bases: TGTGCCAGCAGTACTAGCGGGGGGGCCGGTGAGCAGTTCTTC. Translated, it gives CASSTSGGAGEQFF.

There are a few counts of this clone. Other DNA sequences of this sample code for an identical CDR3. The J gene is TRBJ1-5, the V gene TRBV6-5; 7 bases are shared with TRBD1. The CDR3 runs 14 residues. Unmatched junction bases numbered 3, after V lost 2 bases and J lost 5 bases. The V gene's germline CDR1 is MNHEY and CDR2 SVGAGI. The CDR3 is CASSYRDRHQPQHF. In nucleotides, the CDR3 is TGTGCCAGCAGTTACCGGGACAGACATCAGCCCCAGCATTTT.

The chain combines TRBV13 with TRBJ1-1; a weak D match, TRBD1 (6 bases). Germline CDR1 and CDR2: PRHDT and FYEKMQ (reference sequence). This CDR3 comprises 14 residues. With 3 bases removed from V and 2 bases from J, the gap between germline ends came to 10 bases. Written as DNA, the CDR3 is TGTGCCAGCAGCTTCCAGGGGCAAAACACTGAAGCTTTCTTT. This sequence encodes CASSFQGQNTEAFF.

The V gene is TRBV7-3, the J gene TRBJ1-1; D possibly corresponds to TRBD1 (5 bases). In germline, CDR1 is SGHTA, CDR2 FQGTGA. This CDR3 has 13 residues. V was clipped by 3 bases and J by 0 bases, with 5 bases between them. This CDR3 reads CASSLTVNTEAFF. As DNA, the CDR3 is TGTGCCAGCAGCTTGACAGTGAACACTGAAGCTTTCTTT.

This chain connects TRBV7-3 to TRBJ2-3, with 12 bases fitting TRBD2. The CDR3 consists of 17 residues. Germline V gene sequence: CDR1 SGHTA, CDR2 FQGTGA. V lost 5 bases and J lost 0; bases outside the gene matches: 6. CDR3: CASSKSGTSGSTDTQYF. Written as DNA, the CDR3 is TGTGCCAGCAGCAAATCCGGGACTAGCGGGAGCACAGATACGCAGTATTTT.

The V gene is TRBV27, the J gene TRBJ2-7; 11 nucleotides align to TRBD2. The CDR3 has 13 amino acids. Trimming at V came to 5 bases and at J to 12 bases, leaving 9 bases not matched to a gene. Germline V gives CDR1 MNHEY, CDR2 SMNVEV (reference sequence). The CDR3 DNA follows: TGTGCCAGCAGTCCCCGACTAGCGGGACTCGGGTACTTC. This codes for CASSPRLAGLGYF.

This chain uses TRBV5-1 with TRBJ1-1; a possible D gene is TRBD1 (6 bases). V was shortened by 0 bases and J by 6 bases, with 15 bases between the two germline ends. CDR3 size: 15 residues. Germline V gives CDR1 SGHRS, CDR2 YFSETQ. CDR3 sequence (DNA): TGCGCCAGCAGCTTGGAGGGCAGGGGATTCTCTGAAGCTTTCTTT. The encoded protein is CASSLEGRGFSEAFF.

This chain connects TRBV28 to TRBJ1-1; the D gene is possibly TRBD1 (5 bases). Trimming shortened V by 3 bases and J by 8 bases, and 7 bases separated the two germline ends. In germline, CDR1 is MDHEN, CDR2 SYDVKM. This CDR3 is built from 11 residues. The CDR3: CASSLRTEAFF. DNA of the CDR3: TGTGCCAGCAGTTTGAGGACAGAAGCTTTCTTT.

V gene TRBV19 combines with J gene TRBJ1-1; 8 bases are shared with TRBD1. The CDR3 loop spans 16 amino acids. With 5 bases clipped from V and 1 base from J, the junction kept 9 bases outside the gene matches. Germline CDR1 reads LNHDA; CDR2 reads SQIVND (reference sequence). The CDR3 coding sequence is TGTGCCAGTAGTGTAGGACAGGGTCGGGGGAACACTGAAGCTTTCTTT. This sequence encodes CASSVGQGRGNTEAFF.

The chain has TRBV27 and TRBJ2-4, with 9 bases lining up with TRBD2. J was trimmed by 0 bases and V by 7 bases; bases with no gene match: 1. CDR3 length: 14 amino acids. The germline V gene has CDR1 MNHEY and CDR2 SMNVEV (reference sequence). The CDR3 loop reads CASIAGVAKNIQYF. The DNA of the CDR3 is TGTGCCAGCATAGCGGGGGTAGCCAAAAACATTCAGTACTTC.

The genes are TRBV6-5 and TRBJ2-7, with D maybe TRBD1 (6 bases). Germline V gives CDR1 MNHEY, CDR2 SVGAGI. Trimming removed 0 bases from V and 7 bases from J, with 7 bases in between. The CDR3 contains 12 residues. The CDR3 nucleotides are TGTGCCAGCAGTTACTCCGGACAGGAGCAGTACTTC. This encodes CASSYSGQEQYF.

The chain uses TRBV30 and TRBJ2-3; D unclear. Trimming shortened V by 1 base and J by 2 bases, and 7 bases separated the two germline ends. This CDR3 is 13 amino acids long. The germline CDR1 and CDR2 sequences are GTSNPN and SVGIG (reference sequence). CDR3: CAWSGIATDTQYF. The CDR3 DNA follows: TGTGCCTGGAGTGGGATAGCCACAGATACGCAGTATTTT.

The genes are TRBV28 and TRBJ1-2; possibly TRBD1 for D (6 bases). This CDR3 has 14 residues. Germline assignment: CDR1 MDHEN and CDR2 SYDVKM. Trimming cost V 7 bases and J 4 bases, with 16 bases left between them. CDR3 in amino acids: CASTLEQGSYGYTF. The CDR3 DNA sequence: TGTGCCAGCACTTTGGAACAGGGTTCCTATGGCTACACCTTC.

This sequence joins TRBV28 and TRBJ2-2, with 8 bases aligning to TRBD2. Germline-derived CDR1 and CDR2 are MDHEN and SYDVKM. The CDR3 length is 15 residues. V trimming: 8 bases; J trimming: 1 base; junction bases outside the gene matches: 6. The CDR3 coding sequence is TGTGCCAGCGTAGCGGGAAGATGGAACACCGGGGAGCTGTTTTTT. It is translated as CASVAGRWNTGELFF.

The chain is built from TRBV30 and TRBJ1-4; possible D gene TRBD1, 6 bases. Germline V gene sequence: CDR1 GTSNPN, CDR2 SVGIG (reference sequence). Trimming pared 1 base from V and 3 bases from J, leaving 12 bases between. There are 15 residues in the CDR3. The CDR3 protein is CAWSAVAGANEKLFF. CDR3 DNA sequence: TGTGCCTGGAGTGCTGTGGCAGGGGCTAATGAAAAACTGTTTTTT. The full variable domain, completed using reference TRBV30 and TRBJ1-4, is SQTIHQWPATLVQPVGSPLSLECTVEGTSNPNLYWYRQAAGRGLQLLFYSVGIGQISSEVPQNLSASRPQDRQFILSSKKLLLSDSGFYLCAWSAVAGANEKLFFGSGTQLSVL.

This sequence joins TRBV28 and TRBJ2-1; D is perhaps TRBD2 (5 bases). V lost 4 bases and J lost 7, with 23 bases in between. Germline CDR1 MDHEN, CDR2 SYDVKM. The CDR3 has 17 residues. In DNA, the CDR3 is TGTGCCAGCAGTTCCCCGTCTAGTCATTGGAGGTGGAATGAGCAGTTCTTC. Residues: CASSSPSSHWRWNEQFF.

J is TRBJ1-1 and V is TRBV29-1, with TRBD1 identical over 11 bases. Germline V gene lookup returns CDR1 SQVTM and CDR2 ANQGSEA. Losses at the gene ends were 2 bases for V and 1 base for J; bases not matched to a gene: 3. The CDR3 has 15 residues. The CDR3 DNA reads as TGCAGCGTTGAAAGGACAGGGGGCAGGAACACTGAAGCTTTCTTT. Its protein is CSVERTGGRNTEAFF.

The gene calls are TRBV5-1 and TRBJ1-1; 9 bases are a match to TRBD1. Unmatched junction bases numbered 5, after V lost 4 bases and J lost 1 base. CDR1 is SGHRS and CDR2 is YFSETQ in the germline V gene. The length of the CDR3 is 15 residues. This CDR3 is CASSTGQGANTEAFF. CDR3 nucleotides: TGCGCCAGCAGCACGGGACAGGGAGCGAACACTGAAGCTTTCTTT.

V gene TRBV28 combines with J gene TRBJ2-3; possible D gene TRBD1, 7 bases. Per the germline V gene, CDR1 is MDHEN and CDR2 is SYDVKM. With 3 bases removed from V and 0 bases from J, the gap between germline ends came to 16 bases. This CDR3 spans 17 amino acids. CDR3 DNA: TGTGCCAGCAGTTTGGAGGGGGCAGTGCCTAGCACAGATACGCAGTATTTT. This encodes CASSLEGAVPSTDTQYF.

The gene calls are TRBV27 and TRBJ2-3; TRBD1 matches at 10 bases. In germline, CDR1 is MNHEY, CDR2 SMNVEV (reference sequence). This CDR3 is built from 15 residues. V lost 3 bases, J lost 6 bases, and 6 bases stayed unmatched. Written as DNA, the CDR3 is TGTGCCAGCAGTTTGTTGGGACAGGGGAGGGATACGCAGTATTTT. This translates into CASSLLGQGRDTQYF.

V gene TRBV15 combines with J gene TRBJ2-7, with 9 bases identical to TRBD1. Trimming took 5 bases from V and 2 from J; bases not matched to a gene: 7. The CDR3 has 15 amino acids. In germline, CDR1 is LNHNV, CDR2 YYDKDF (reference sequence). The CDR3 is CATSGRDRDPYEQYF. In DNA, the CDR3 is TGTGCCACCAGCGGCCGGGACAGGGACCCCTACGAGCAGTACTTC.